This is a list of T cell receptor beta chains from one sample in a study of T-cell reconstitution after alpha-beta-depleted transplantation in children. One entry per CDR3 protein, called by TCRdb with MiXCR from the PCR reads. The top ten clones hold roughly 29% of a sample with a few hundred thousand distinct CDR3 sequences, under 20% of them seen once. Sequencing used PBMCs, mostly from graft donor cells, obtained 360 days after TCRalphabeta/CD19-depleted stem cell transplant. The source of these receptors is a boy in the first two years of life who had a stem cell transplant for Wiskott-Aldrich syndrome, so the T cells may come from the graft donor. Each CDR3 is given with its conserved first and last residue. D genes are given only for firm matches. Size values are once, few and many counts, or a class for expanded clones, and some rows have none.

TRBD2	TRBV15	13	few	TRBJ2-5	CATGTSGRKTQYF	TGTGCCACCGGGACTAGCGGGAGAAAGACCCAGTACTTC
-	TRBV20-1	13	few	TRBJ2-7	CSARTRSSYEQYF	TGCAGTGCCAGGACTCGGAGCTCCTACGAGCAGTACTTC
TRBD2	TRBV28	16	-	TRBJ2-6	CASSFRGGVGANVLTF	TGTGCCAGCAGTTTTCGCGGGGGGGTTGGGGCCAACGTCCTGACTTTC
TRBD1	TRBV12-3/TRBV12-4	14	few	TRBJ2-7	CASSQSDRAYEQYF	TGTGCCAGCAGCCAATCCGACAGGGCCTACGAGCAGTACTTC
-	TRBV20-1	14	-	TRBJ1-3	CSASNPVSGNTIYF	TGCAGTGCTAGTAATCCAGTCTCTGGAAACACCATATATTTT
-	TRBV6-1	15	-	TRBJ2-5	CASSAGFIGQETQYF	TGTGCCAGCAGCGCAGGGTTCATCGGGCAAGAGACCCAGTACTTC
-	TRBV20-1	15	few	TRBJ2-2	CSARLTGQFTGELFF	TGCAGTGCTAGATTAACAGGGCAGTTTACCGGGGAGCTGTTTTTT
TRBD2	TRBV29-1	12	many	TRBJ2-5	CSVKGTRETQYF	TGCAGCGTCAAGGGGACTAGGGAGACCCAGTACTTC
-	TRBV11-2	14	few	TRBJ2-7	CASTTGWSSYEQYF	TGTGCCAGCACAACAGGGTGGAGCTCCTACGAGCAGTACTTC
-	TRBV5-5	14	-	TRBJ2-5	CASTNRSGQETQYF	TGTGCCAGCACAAACCGTTCGGGACAAGAGACCCAGTACTTC
TRBD1	TRBV5-1	19	few	TRBJ1-1	CASSFLSTGAYGRFTEAFF	TGCGCCAGCAGCTTTCTTTCGACAGGGGCGTACGGGAGATTCACTGAAGCTTTCTTT
-	TRBV4-1	14	-	TRBJ2-3	CASSQEALTDTQYF	TGCGCCAGCAGCCAAGAGGCCCTCACAGATACGCAGTATTTT
-	TRBV15	15	few	TRBJ1-1	CATSRDLTLNTEAFF	TGTGCCACCAGCAGAGACCTGACATTGAACACTGAAGCTTTCTTT
-	TRBV18	13	many	TRBJ2-3	CASSPGGTDTQYF	TGTGCCAGCAGCCCAGGGGGCACAGATACGCAGTATTTT
-	TRBV21-1	9	-	TRBJ2-5	CASRETQYF	TGTGCCAGCCGAGAGACCCAGTACTTC
TRBD1	TRBV29-1	17	-	TRBJ2-2	CSVAPRPGQGTTGELFF	TGCAGCGTCGCTCCCCGACCGGGACAGGGGACCACCGGGGAGCTGTTTTTT
-	TRBV3-1	14	few	TRBJ2-3	CASSQGTLSDTQYF	TGTGCCAGCAGCCAAGGGACCTTATCAGATACGCAGTATTTT
-	TRBV27	12	-	TRBJ2-1	CASSQTKHEQFF	TGTGCCAGCAGTCAAACTAAACATGAGCAGTTCTTC
-	TRBV6-1	13	-	TRBJ2-7	CASRATGIHEQYF	TGTGCCAGCAGGGCCACAGGGATCCACGAGCAGTACTTC
-	TRBV14	17	-	TRBJ2-5	CASSQEMRRGTQETQYF	TGTGCCAGCAGCCAAGAAATGAGACGTGGAACCCAAGAGACCCAGTACTTC
-	TRBV7-6	15	few	TRBJ2-3	CASSLGETGTDTQYF	TGTGCCAGCAGCTTGGGGGAGACCGGGACAGATACGCAGTATTTT
-	TRBV20-1	14	-	TRBJ2-7	CSAREWVALYEQYF	TGCAGTGCTAGAGAATGGGTGGCCCTCTACGAGCAGTACTTC
-	TRBV20-1	13	-	TRBJ1-1	CSAWEGRNTEAFF	TGCAGTGCTTGGGAAGGGAGGAACACTGAAGCTTTCTTT
-	TRBV4-2	15	-	TRBJ2-6	CASSSPGSGANVLTF	TGTGCCAGCAGCTCTCCCGGCTCTGGGGCCAACGTCCTGACTTTC
-	TRBV15	13	many	TRBJ2-7	CATSRDQGYEQYF	TGTGCCACCAGCAGAGATCAGGGCTACGAGCAGTACTTC
TRBD1	TRBV4-1	14	-	TRBJ2-7	CASSHKTGPYEQYF	TGCGCCAGCAGCCACAAGACAGGGCCCTACGAGCAGTACTTC
-	TRBV15	14	few	TRBJ2-2	CATSKTIRGGELFF	TGTGCCACCAGCAAAACGATAAGGGGCGGGGAGCTGTTTTTT
-	TRBV9	14	-	TRBJ2-5	CASSDGGGRETQYF	TGTGCCAGCAGCGATGGGGGGGGCCGAGAGACCCAGTACTTC
-	TRBV7-9	15	few	TRBJ1-6	CASSLKGRDNSPLHF	TGTGCCAGCAGCTTAAAGGGCAGGGATAATTCACCCCTCCACTTT
-	TRBV18	17	few	TRBJ1-5	CASSAGTPIGSNQPQHF	TGTGCCAGCTCGGCCGGGACTCCCATAGGGAGCAATCAGCCCCAGCATTTT
-	TRBV11-2	15	few	TRBJ1-5	CASSLERGGNQPQHF	TGTGCCAGCAGCTTAGAAAGGGGTGGCAATCAGCCCCAGCATTTT
TRBD1	TRBV5-1	17	-	TRBJ2-2	CASSSRQGGSNTGELFF	TGCGCCAGCAGCTCTCGACAGGGTGGATCGAACACCGGGGAGCTGTTTTTT
-	TRBV11-1	19	few	TRBJ2-3	CASSFISLRSIVRTDTQYF	TGTGCCAGCAGTTTTATATCCTTGAGAAGTATAGTACGCACAGATACGCAGTATTTT
TRBD2	TRBV11-1	19	many	TRBJ2-2	CASSRMFDRTSENTGELFF	TGTGCCAGCAGCAGAATGTTCGACCGGACTAGCGAAAACACCGGGGAGCTGTTTTTT
TRBD1	TRBV7-2	16	few	TRBJ2-2	CASSAGQGANTGELFF	TGTGCCAGCAGCGCGGGACAGGGGGCAAACACCGGGGAGCTGTTTTTT
-	TRBV5-1	15	-	TRBJ2-5	CASSLGRRVQETQYF	TGCGCCAGCAGCTTGGGCCGACGGGTCCAAGAGACCCAGTACTTC
TRBD1	TRBV6-5	16	few	TRBJ2-7	CASSYFTGTGFGEQYF	TGTGCCAGCAGTTACTTTACCGGGACAGGGTTCGGCGAGCAGTACTTC
-	TRBV5-1	13	-	TRBJ2-2	CASSSLETGELFF	TGCGCCAGCAGCTCCTTGGAGACCGGGGAGCTGTTTTTT
TRBD2	TRBV10-3	16	-	TRBJ2-1	CAISEWTSGGPRGEFF	TGTGCCATCAGTGAGTGGACTAGCGGGGGTCCCAGAGGGGAGTTCTTC
-	TRBV19	11	few	TRBJ2-1	CASSGGFEQFF	TGTGCCAGTAGTGGAGGGTTTGAGCAGTTCTTC
-	TRBV5-5	14	few	TRBJ2-7	CASSLSKSSYEQYF	TGTGCCAGCAGCTTATCGAAGAGCTCCTACGAGCAGTACTTC
TRBD2	TRBV11-1	18	few	TRBJ2-1	CTSSLARLAGGRYNEQFF	TGTACCAGCAGTTTAGCGAGACTAGCGGGGGGGCGATACAATGAGCAGTTCTTC
-	TRBV5-1	15	many	TRBJ2-5	CASKARGAYLETQYF	TGCGCCAGCAAAGCCAGGGGCGCGTATTTAGAGACCCAGTACTTC
-	TRBV7-9	13	-	TRBJ2-1	CASSRVSSNEQFF	TGTGCCAGCAGCCGGGTTAGTTCCAATGAGCAGTTCTTC
-	TRBV19	17	few	TRBJ2-1	CASSRFRPLSSYNEQFF	TGTGCCAGTAGTCGCTTCAGACCCTTGAGCTCCTACAATGAGCAGTTCTTC
-	TRBV10-3	13	-	TRBJ2-5	CAISELAGETQYF	TGTGCCATCAGTGAGTTGGCAGGCGAGACCCAGTACTTC
TRBD2	TRBV6-5	16	-	TRBJ2-1	CASSSPGLAGVDEQFF	TGTGCCAGCAGTTCGCCGGGACTAGCGGGAGTAGATGAGCAGTTCTTC